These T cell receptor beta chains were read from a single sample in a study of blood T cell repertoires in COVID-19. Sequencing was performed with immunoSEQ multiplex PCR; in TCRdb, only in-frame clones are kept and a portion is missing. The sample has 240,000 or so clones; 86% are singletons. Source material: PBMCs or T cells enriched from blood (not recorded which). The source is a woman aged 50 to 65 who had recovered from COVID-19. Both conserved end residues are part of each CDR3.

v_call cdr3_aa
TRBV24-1 CATSDPDRGRLSEQYF
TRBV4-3 CASSQEAASRGKNIQYF
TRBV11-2 CASSPPLNEQYF
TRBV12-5 CASGTPGAPLHF
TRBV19 CASSVRTGGSNSPLHF
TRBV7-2 CASSLYVTGGPNYGYTF
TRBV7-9 CASSLGDSDNSPLHF
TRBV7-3 CASSPSGLAIDEQFF
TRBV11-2 CASSSRQGRDGYTF
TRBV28 CASGGTSGKSYNEQFF
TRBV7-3 CASSSLVGLARGYEHGEQYF
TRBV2 CASSVLGAREQYF
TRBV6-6 CASIGPGLAGWETQYF
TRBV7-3 CASSLGGNMNTEAFF
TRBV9 CASSPRTGTSNEQFF
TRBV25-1 CASSELMDRGYGYTF